The 26 T cell receptor beta chains given below trace back to one sample, sequenced in a study of T cell responses to AZD1222 COVID-19 vaccine. The assay was immunoSEQ multiplex PCR, and TCRdb's table has in-frame clones only and misses some. The sample has 100,000 to 150,000 clones, 80% to 90% seen once. Sequenced material: peripheral blood, taken on day 0 of AZD1222 vaccination. The receptor source for this set is an adult in good health.

The chain is built from TRBV6-5 and TRBJ2-5; 9 nucleotides align to TRBD2. The CDR3 is 15 amino acids. The germline CDR1 and CDR2 sequences are MNHEY and SVGAGI. V trimming: 7 bases; J trimming: 1 base; junction bases outside the gene matches: 7. The chain's CDR3 is CASKRVAGAQETQYF. CDR3 bases: TGTGCCAGCAAAAGGGTAGCGGGAGCCCAAGAGACCCAGTACTTC.

This clone was observed once. An end of the junction does not agree with germline; a read error may underlie this. The genes are TRBV6-5 and TRBJ2-1, with a tentative D call TRBD2 (6 bases). The germline V gene has CDR1 MNHEY and CDR2 SVGAGI. The CDR3 contains 13 residues. The CDR3 nucleotides read TGTGCCAGCAGTTACCCGCCGGACTATTATTCGATCTTC. Translation: CASSYPPDYYSIF.

This chain connects TRBV15 to TRBJ1-1; D is uncertain. This CDR3 spans 16 amino acids. Germline V gene sequence: CDR1 LNHNV, CDR2 YYDKDF (reference sequence). V was clipped by 0 bases and J by 3 bases, with 14 bases between them. The CDR3 reads CATSRDLRVGDTEAFF. The CDR3 nucleotides read TGTGCCACCAGCAGAGATCTTAGGGTTGGGGACACTGAAGCTTTCTTT.

The rearrangement uses TRBV11-2 and TRBJ2-7, with 9 positions matching TRBD1. CDR3 size: 15 residues. V was pared by 4 bases and J by 2 bases, with 6 bases of the junction left unmatched. Germline V CDR1 and CDR2: SGHAT, FQNNGV. The CDR3 DNA reads TGTGCCAGCAGCTACCAAGACAGGGGGGCCTACGAGCAGTACTTC. Translated: CASSYQDRGAYEQYF. The whole variable domain, filled in from reference TRBV11-2 and TRBJ2-7, reads EAGVAQSPRYKIIEKRQSVAFWCNPISGHATLYWYQQILGQGPKLLIQFQNNGVVDDSQLPKDRFSAERLKGVDSTLKIQPAKLEDSAVYLCASSYQDRGAYEQYFGPGTRLTVT.

DNA of the CDR3: TGTGCCAGCAGTTACTCGGCCCCAAACGGGGAGCTGTTTTTT. It encodes CASSYSAPNGELFF. This chain connects TRBV6-6 to TRBJ2-2; D ambiguous. V lost 0 bases and J 7 bases, leaving 9 bases between the germline ends. The germline gives CDR1 MNHNY, CDR2 SVGAGI (reference sequence). The CDR3 extends over 14 amino acids.

The rearrangement uses TRBV19 and TRBJ2-1, with a weak D call TRBD1 (5 bases). The V gene's germline CDR1 is LNHDA and CDR2 SQIVND (reference sequence). The V end lost 6 bases, the J end lost 0 bases, and 9 bases lay between the germline ends. This CDR3 region has 14 residues. The CDR3 region is CASRGAVSYNEQFF. The CDR3 DNA reads as TGTGCCAGTAGAGGGGCGGTCTCCTACAATGAGCAGTTCTTC.

This clone was observed a single time. This chain uses TRBV4-3 with TRBJ2-2; perhaps TRBD2 as D (6 bases). The CDR3 covers 15 residues. Germline-derived CDR1 and CDR2 are LGHNA and YSLEER. Trimming removed 0 bases at V and 1 base at J, with 6 bases between. CDR3 coding DNA: TGCGCCAGCAGCCAAGACGGGAGGAACACCGGGGAGCTGTTTTTT. Translating gives CASSQDGRNTGELFF.

The genes are TRBV11-1 and TRBJ1-1; D possibly corresponds to TRBD1 (6 bases). V was shortened by 5 bases and J by 4 bases, with 17 bases between the two germline ends. Germline V CDR1 and CDR2: SGHAT, FQDESV (reference sequence). This CDR3 is built from 15 residues. Here the CDR3 DNA reads TGTGCCAGCAGCGTCCAGGAGGGGGGGCCCACTGAAGCTTTCTTT. It encodes CASSVQEGGPTEAFF.

V usage is TRBV4-1 and J usage is TRBJ1-2; D may be TRBD1 (5 bases). V was clipped by 4 bases and J by 4 bases, with 16 bases between them. This CDR3 comprises 15 residues. The germline CDR1 and CDR2 sequences are MGHRA and YSYEKL. The chain's CDR3 is CASSRKRQLLYGYTF. The CDR3 DNA reads TGCGCCAGCAGCCGAAAGCGACAGTTACTCTATGGCTACACCTTC.

CDR3 residues: CAWSVFTGRSNYGYTF. The CDR3 nucleotides are TGTGCCTGGAGTGTCTTCACAGGTCGGAGTAACTATGGCTACACCTTC. The V call is TRBV30, the J call TRBJ1-2, with D possibly TRBD1 on 5 matching bases. The CDR3 has 16 residues. Germline V lookup: CDR1 GTSNPN, CDR2 SVGIG (reference sequence). Trimming removed 0 bases at V and 1 base at J, with 15 bases between.

The V call is TRBV9, the J call TRBJ2-4, with D possibly being TRBD2 (6 bases). CDR1 is SGDLS, CDR2 YYNGEE, per germline. CDR3 length: 12 residues. V shed 4 bases and J shed 8 bases, with 10 bases lying between them. Here the CDR3 DNA reads TGTGCCAGCAGCTCTAGCGTTCACATTCAGTACTTC. Translated, it gives CASSSSVHIQYF. Combining the CDR3 with reference TRBV9 and TRBJ2-4 gives the whole variable domain DSGVTQTPKHLITATGQRVTLRCSPRSGDLSVYWYQQSLDQGLQFLIQYYNGEERAKGNILERFSAQQFPDLHSELNLSSLELGDSALYFCASSSSVHIQYFGAGTRLSVL.

In regard to this clone: Within the sample, other DNA sequences also encode this same CDR3. The rearrangement uses TRBV3-1 (or the pseudogene TRBV3-2) and TRBJ2-7, with unresolved D. CDR3 size: 11 residues. Trimming took off 1 base at V and 6 bases at J, with 4 bases between the two ends. Germline V gives CDR1 LGHDT, CDR2 YNNKEL (reference sequence). The CDR3 DNA is TGTGCCAGCAGCCAAGTCGGCGAGCAGTACTTC. Translated: CASSQVGEQYF.

V gene TRBV20-1 combines with J gene TRBJ2-5; D is possibly TRBD2 (5 bases). CDR1 DFQATT and CDR2 SNEGSKA come from the germline V gene (reference sequence). The CDR3 is made up of 11 amino acids. Trimming pared 0 bases from V and 7 bases from J, leaving 6 bases between. The CDR3 here is CSARDRGTQYF. CDR3 DNA: TGCAGTGCTAGAGATCGGGGGACCCAGTACTTC.

V gene TRBV19 combines with J gene TRBJ2-7; 7 nucleotides line up with TRBD2. Germline CDR1 reads LNHDA; CDR2 reads SQIVND (reference sequence). The CDR3 totals 13 residues. With 2 bases clipped from V and 3 bases from J, the junction kept 1 base outside the gene matches. The DNA of the CDR3 is TGTGCCAGTAGTATACAGCGGGACTACGAGCAGTACTTC. The encoded protein is CASSIQRDYEQYF.

The chain combines TRBV27 with TRBJ2-7; D is perhaps TRBD2 (6 bases). This CDR3 is built from 15 residues. Trimming took 3 bases from V and 7 from J, leaving 19 bases between them. Germline V gene lookup returns CDR1 MNHEY and CDR2 SMNVEV (reference sequence). The CDR3 bases are TGTGCCAGCAGTTTTCTAGCGCCCCCTTCGCTGGAGCAGTACTTC. Its protein product is CASSFLAPPSLEQYF.

The V and J genes are TRBV5-1 and TRBJ2-1; D is possibly TRBD1 (7 bases). This CDR3 is 14 amino acids long. CDR1 and CDR2 from the germline V gene are SGHRS and YFSETQ. Trimming removed 0 bases at V and 8 bases at J, with 12 bases between. CDR3 bases: TGCGCCAGCAGCTTGGGACAGGGACTCGATGAGCAGTTCTTC. As protein: CASSLGQGLDEQFF.

The chain couples TRBV12-5 to TRBJ2-7, with unresolved D. CDR1 LGHNT and CDR2 FRNRAP come from the germline V gene. V was trimmed by 0 bases and J by 7 bases, leaving 7 bases between them. This CDR3 has 12 amino acids. DNA of the CDR3: TGTGCTAGTGGTTTGGTACGGAAGGAGCAGTACTTC. Amino acid sequence: CASGLVRKEQYF.

The CDR3 region has the DNA TGTGCCAGCAGCCCCGGGACACTCATTGGGGAGAACACTGAAGCTTTCTTT. Translated: CASSPGTLIGENTEAFF. V usage is TRBV28 and J usage is TRBJ1-1, with D perhaps TRBD1 (6 bases). V lost 6 bases and J lost 1, with 21 bases in between. Germline lookup yields CDR1 MDHEN and CDR2 SYDVKM. The CDR3 is 17 residues long.

V usage is TRBV12-3 or TRBV12-4 and J usage is TRBJ1-1; tentatively, D is TRBD1 (5 bases). Deletions cut 8 bases from V and 5 bases from J, with 15 bases between. The CDR3 is 13 amino acids. This CDR3 is CASLPGRETEAFF. CDR3 nucleotides: TGTGCCAGCCTCCCGGGCAGGGAAACTGAAGCTTTCTTT.

The chain combines TRBV19 with TRBJ1-5; no reliable D call. V lost 2 bases to trimming and J lost 1 base, with 15 bases between them. Germline assignment: CDR1 LNHDA and CDR2 SQIVND (reference sequence). The CDR3 sequence is 17 residues long. The CDR3 DNA follows: TGTGCCAGTAGTATAACAGCGAGCACGACGAGCAATCAGCCCCAGCATTTT. The encoded protein is CASSITASTTSNQPQHF.

The genes are TRBV2 and TRBJ1-2; no clear D. Trimming stripped 4 bases from V and 5 bases from J, with 17 bases between. The CDR3 totals 15 residues. Looked up from germline, CDR1 is SNHLY and CDR2 is FYNNEI. The CDR3, as DNA: TGTGCCAGCAGTGTTGGGGAACAGTCTTTTTATGGCTACACCTTC. Encoded protein: CASSVGEQSFYGYTF.

This sequence joins TRBV5-5 and TRBJ2-1, with D possibly TRBD1 on 5 matching bases. The CDR3 consists of 15 residues. The germline V and J ends were trimmed by 4 bases and 0 bases, with 11 bases remaining between them. Germline V gene data show CDR1 as SGHKS and CDR2 as YYEKEE (reference sequence). DNA of the CDR3: TGTGCCAGCAGCCCGACAGCCCCCTCCTACAATGAGCAGTTCTTC. Protein product: CASSPTAPSYNEQFF. The full variable domain, its missing parts supplied by reference TRBV5-5 and TRBJ2-1, is DAGVTQSPTHLIKTRGQQVTLRCSPISGHKSVSWYQQVLGQGPQFIFQYYEKEERGRGNFPDRFSARQFPNYSSELNVNALLLGDSALYLCASSPTAPSYNEQFFGPGTRLTVL.

Concerning this clone: Other DNA sequences from this sample encode an identical CDR3 as well. V and J are TRBV30 and TRBJ1-5; D gene ambiguous. CDR1 is GTSNPN and CDR2 is SVGIG in the germline V gene (reference sequence). Between the trimmed V and J ends, which lost 0 bases and 1 base, there was a span of 7 bases. The CDR3 is made up of 14 amino acids. The chain's CDR3 is CAWSVSGSNQPQHF. DNA for the CDR3: TGTGCCTGGAGTGTATCCGGGAGCAATCAGCCCCAGCATTTT.

The chain has TRBV10-2 and TRBJ1-6; D possibly corresponds to TRBD1 (5 bases). The V gene's germline CDR1 is WSHSY and CDR2 SAAADI. The CDR3 is 14 amino acids. The V end lost 4 bases, the J end lost 8 bases, and 12 bases lay between the germline ends. The CDR3 DNA reads as TGCGCCAGCAGTGCGGAGCGAGGGGATTCACCCCTCCACTTT. It translates to CASSAERGDSPLHF.

This chain joins TRBV5-4 and TRBJ2-7; no definite D call. The V and J ends lost 0 bases and 2 bases respectively, with 15 bases between them. CDR1 and CDR2 from the germline V gene are SGHNT and YYREEE (reference sequence). This CDR3 is 16 amino acids long. This chain's CDR3 is CASSLAPPGRTYEQYF. For the CDR3, the DNA is TGTGCCAGCAGCTTGGCTCCCCCCGGGCGGACCTACGAGCAGTACTTC.

The chain is built from TRBV7-3 and TRBJ2-1, with D perhaps TRBD2 (6 bases). The V gene's germline CDR1 is SGHTA and CDR2 FQGTGA. V was shortened by 5 bases and J by 9 bases, with 17 bases between the two germline ends. The CDR3 extends over 14 amino acids. CDR3 sequence reads: CASSVGGGKIEQFF. For the CDR3, the DNA is TGTGCCAGCAGCGTAGGCGGCGGGAAGATTGAGCAGTTCTTC.